Below, 21 T cell receptor beta chains from the same sample are listed, as sequenced in a study of T-cell reconstitution after alpha-beta-depleted transplantation in children. Unique molecular identifiers were incorporated into the prepared TCRbeta library. TCRdb reprocessed the PCR reads via MiXCR and lists one record per CDR3 protein. The sample has some 280,000 distinct CDR3 sequences; almost 10% are singletons. This specimen consisted of PBMCs from the stem cell graft donor, obtained from the stem cell graft. Receptors originate from a human donor who donated a stem cell graft to a child with SCID.

The CDR3 DNA follows: TGCAGTGCTATCCGGGACAGGGGGTTACAAGAGACCCAGTACTTC. Amino acids: CSAIRDRGLQETQYF. The rearrangement links TRBV20-1 to TRBJ2-5, with 11 bases lining up with TRBD1. Germline assignment: CDR1 DFQATT and CDR2 SNEGSKA (reference sequence). With 4 bases clipped from V and 2 bases from J, the junction kept 6 bases outside the gene matches. The CDR3 totals 15 residues.

This clonotype was observed at least ten times. The chain is built from TRBV12-3 or TRBV12-4 and TRBJ2-1; D possibly corresponds to TRBD2 (6 bases). The V end was cut by 3 bases, the J end by 7 bases, with 7 bases between. This CDR3 region has 12 residues. The CDR3 sequence: CASSFAGNEQFF. DNA for the CDR3: TGTGCCAGCAGTTTCGCGGGAAATGAGCAGTTCTTC.

This clonotype was detected a few times. The chain combines TRBV9 with TRBJ2-7; D possibly matches TRBD1 or TRBD2 (5 bases each). CDR1 and CDR2 from the germline V gene are SGDLS and YYNGEE. Trimming took 0 bases from V and 0 from J, leaving 13 bases between them. The CDR3 consists of 16 residues. CDR3 in amino acids: CASSVEGVSDSYEQYF. CDR3 in DNA: TGTGCCAGCAGCGTAGAAGGGGTTAGCGACTCCTACGAGCAGTACTTC.

At least ten counts were recorded for this clonotype. The chain has TRBV5-1 and TRBJ2-1; 7 bases line up with TRBD1. With V trimmed by 5 bases and J by 1 base, 9 bases remained unmatched. Germline values: CDR1 SGHRS, CDR2 YFSETQ. The CDR3 is 16 amino acids. DNA of the CDR3: TGCGCCAGCAGTGACAAGGGGGCAAGTTCCTACAATGAGCAGTTCTTC. Its protein product is CASSDKGASSYNEQFF.

V gene TRBV6-2 or TRBV6-3 combines with J gene TRBJ2-7, with 8 nucleotides matching TRBD2. This CDR3 comprises 16 residues. Unmatched junction bases numbered 10, after V lost 6 bases and J lost 0 bases. Germline values: CDR1 MNHEY, CDR2 SVGEGT. The CDR3 coding sequence is TGTGCCAGCAGACCTACTAGCGGAGTTTTCTCCTACGAGCAGTACTTC. It specifies CASRPTSGVFSYEQYF.

This clonotype showed up many times. The chain is built from TRBV29-1 and TRBJ2-5, with TRBD2 matching over 9 bases. The CDR3 is made up of 15 amino acids. CDR1 is SQVTM and CDR2 is ANQGSEA in the germline V gene. Trimming took 6 bases from V and 4 from J; bases not matched to a gene: 12. The CDR3 bases are TGCAGCGTGTTAGGCGGGGGGGCCTCGGTAGAGACCCAGTACTTC. It encodes CSVLGGGASVETQYF.

This clonotype was counted many times. The genes are TRBV28 and TRBJ2-7; D ambiguous. The length of the CDR3 is 12 residues. The germline V gene encodes CDR1 MDHEN and CDR2 SYDVKM. The V end was cut by 4 bases, the J end by 5 bases, with 9 bases between. The CDR3 sequence is CASSSPADEQYF. The CDR3 nucleotides are TGTGCCAGCAGTTCCCCAGCCGACGAGCAGTACTTC.

This clonotype has just a few counts. The chain has TRBV5-8 and TRBJ1-1, with D perhaps TRBD1 (6 bases). The CDR3 consists of 14 residues. CDR1 is SGHTS and CDR2 is YDEGEE in the germline V gene. With 0 bases removed from V and 5 bases from J, the gap between germline ends came to 11 bases. CDR3 protein: CASSLAGGRTEAFF. Here the CDR3 DNA reads TGTGCCAGCAGCTTGGCGGGGGGGCGTACTGAAGCTTTCTTT. The full variable domain, its missing parts supplied by reference TRBV5-8 and TRBJ1-1, is EAGVTQSPTHLIKTRGQQATLRCSPISGHTSVYWYQQALGLGLQFLLWYDEGEERNRGNFPPRFSGRQFPNYSSELNVNALELEDSALYLCASSLAGGRTEAFFGQGTRLTVV.

The gene calls are TRBV5-5 and TRBJ1-1, with a possible D match to TRBD1 (6 bases). CDR1 SGHKS and CDR2 YYEKEE come from the germline V gene (reference sequence). The CDR3 length is 15 residues. Deletions cut 2 bases from V and 4 bases from J, with 15 bases between. In DNA form, the CDR3 reads TGTGCCAGCAGCTTTTCTCCGGGGGCCGTCACTGAAGCTTTCTTT. It encodes CASSFSPGAVTEAFF. The complete variable domain, with remaining parts taken from reference TRBV5-5 and TRBJ1-1, reads DAGVTQSPTHLIKTRGQQVTLRCSPISGHKSVSWYQQVLGQGPQFIFQYYEKEERGRGNFPDRFSARQFPNYSSELNVNALLLGDSALYLCASSFSPGAVTEAFFGQGTRLTVV.

This sequence joins TRBV6-1 and TRBJ1-5; D not certain. Trimming cost V 5 bases and J 7 bases, with 6 bases left between them. The CDR3 runs 11 residues. The germline V gene encodes CDR1 MNHNS and CDR2 SASEGT. CDR3 nucleotide sequence: TGTGCCAGCAGTAACGACCAGCCCCAGCATTTT. The encoded protein is CASSNDQPQHF.

The CDR3 reads CASSDLQGGEETQYF. CDR3 in DNA: TGCGCCAGCAGTGACCTCCAAGGAGGGGAGGAGACCCAGTACTTC. The chain joins TRBV10-1 to TRBJ2-5; a possible D gene is TRBD2 (6 bases). The V end lost 3 bases, the J end lost 5 bases, and 16 bases lay between the germline ends. The CDR3 sequence is 15 residues long. In germline, CDR1 is WNHNN, CDR2 SYGVQD (reference sequence).

The chain has TRBV29-1 and TRBJ1-5, with D tentatively TRBD1 (5 bases). The CDR3 length is 13 residues. Germline-derived CDR1 and CDR2 are SQVTM and ANQGSEA. V was shortened by 0 bases and J by 6 bases, with 9 bases between the two germline ends. Written as DNA, the CDR3 is TGCAGCGTTGAAGAAGGGACGGGTCAGCCCCAGCATTTT. Residues: CSVEEGTGQPQHF.

This clonotype was seen more than once but under ten times. The rearrangement joins TRBV5-1 to TRBJ2-1; D remains unclear. CDR1 and CDR2 from the germline V gene are SGHRS and YFSETQ. V lost 2 bases and J 0 bases, leaving 9 bases between the germline ends. This CDR3 comprises 15 residues. As DNA, the CDR3 is TGCGCCAGCAGCTTAAGGATTAGCTCCTACAATGAGCAGTTCTTC. It translates to CASSLRISSYNEQFF.

This clonotype has ten or more counts. This chain uses TRBV12-3 or TRBV12-4 with TRBJ1-4; a weak D match, TRBD1 (5 bases). V lost 6 bases to trimming and J lost 7 bases, with 15 bases between them. There are 14 residues in the CDR3. This CDR3 reads CASSPWGRSEKLFF. CDR3 nucleotide sequence: TGTGCCAGCAGCCCCTGGGGGAGGAGTGAAAAACTGTTTTTT.

This clonotype was detected a few times. J is TRBJ2-7 and V is TRBV10-3, with 11 bases lining up with TRBD1. CDR3 length: 13 residues. Germline CDR1 and CDR2: ENHRY and SYGVKD. Unmatched junction bases numbered 4, after V lost 6 bases and J lost 6 bases. The CDR3 DNA reads TGTGCCATCAGAGGGACAGGGGGTATCGAGCAGTACTTC. It is translated as CAIRGTGGIEQYF.

This clonotype was counted between two and nine times. The gene calls are TRBV9 and TRBJ1-2; D perhaps matches TRBD1 (6 bases). The V gene lost 0 bases and the J gene lost 0 bases, with 12 bases spanning the gap. The CDR3 is 16 residues long. Germline values: CDR1 SGDLS, CDR2 YYNGEE. The CDR3 protein is CASSVGRTESNYGYTF. CDR3 nucleotides: TGTGCCAGCAGCGTAGGTAGGACAGAGTCTAACTATGGCTACACCTTC. The full variable domain, rest sourced from reference TRBV9 and TRBJ1-2, is DSGVTQTPKHLITATGQRVTLRCSPRSGDLSVYWYQQSLDQGLQFLIQYYNGEERAKGNILERFSAQQFPDLHSELNLSSLELGDSALYFCASSVGRTESNYGYTFGSGTRLTVV.

The chain has TRBV29-1 and TRBJ2-7, with D possibly TRBD1 on 6 matching bases. CDR1 is SQVTM, CDR2 ANQGSEA, per germline. The V end lost 4 bases, the J end lost 7 bases, and 17 bases lay between the germline ends. The CDR3 length is 13 residues. CDR3 in amino acids: CSVVLQGIGEQYF. The CDR3 DNA is TGCAGCGTTGTATTACAGGGAATTGGGGAGCAGTACTTC.

This clonotype has only a few counts. The CDR3 DNA is TGTGCCAGCAGCCCCCGGAGGGCTAGCGGGGGCTTCCAAGAGACCCAGTACTTC. Translation gives CASSPRRASGGFQETQYF. This chain connects TRBV6-1 to TRBJ2-5; 10 bases fit TRBD2. The CDR3 is made up of 18 amino acids. V was clipped by 6 bases and J by 1 base; unmatched bases: 14. The germline CDR1 and CDR2 sequences are MNHNS and SASEGT.

This chain uses TRBV12-3 or TRBV12-4 with TRBJ1-6, with D possibly being TRBD1 (5 bases). CDR3 length: 14 residues. V lost 5 bases to trimming and J lost 13 bases, with 18 bases between them. The CDR3 region has the DNA TGTGCCAGCAGTCCCGGGGGATATTCAAACCCCCTCCACTTT. This gives the protein CASSPGGYSNPLHF.

This clonotype was seen more than once but under ten times. The rearrangement links TRBV6-5 to TRBJ1-6; 7 bases agree with TRBD1. The CDR3 totals 15 residues. Germline lookup yields CDR1 MNHEY and CDR2 SVGAGI. The trim removed 1 base at V and 10 bases at J, leaving 7 bases unmatched. The chain's CDR3 is CASSYFDRVRSPLHF. The CDR3 coding sequence is TGTGCCAGCAGTTACTTTGACAGGGTTAGGTCACCCCTCCACTTT.

This clonotype was observed a handful of times. This CDR3 is CASTQVVTWTDTQYF. As DNA, the CDR3 is TGTGCCTCCACCCAAGTGGTCACTTGGACAGATACGCAGTATTTT. The V gene is TRBV3-1, the J gene TRBJ2-3; no definite D call. This CDR3 spans 15 amino acids. Trimming took 11 bases from V and 3 from J, leaving 21 bases between them. CDR1 is LGHDT, CDR2 YNNKEL, per germline (reference sequence).